The entry below describes one T cell receptor beta chain. Antigen unknown. These data come from a study of OX40 agonist ivuxolimab in advanced cancers. Produced via immunoSEQ multiplex PCR; TCRdb's table is partial and in-frame only. The sample yields about 130,000 clones, about 90% seen once. Regarding the study as a whole: It was also the case that some nonresponders had low normalized T-cell clonal expansion.

This CDR3 is built from 17 residues. The V gene's germline CDR1 is LNHDA and CDR2 SQIVND (reference sequence). The chain couples TRBV19 to TRBJ2-5; 10 positions agree with TRBD2. The DNA end is a closer match to TRBJ2-7, so the J assignment may be wrong. The clonotype was recovered from an adult with an advanced solid tumor such as melanoma, head and neck, liver or kidney cancer. Material: CD4+ or CD8+ T cells sorted from blood, obtained in a trial of the OX40 agonist ivuxolimab. The chain's CDR3 is CASSRTSALAGVYEQYF. Here the CDR3 DNA reads TGTGCCAGTAGTAGGACTTCGGCGCTAGCGGGAGTTTACGAGCAGTACTTC.